Presented here are 24 T cell receptor beta chains from one specimen sequenced in a study of cytomegalovirus exposure and HLA in healthy donors. Researchers ran the PCR with 60 Vbeta and 13 Jbeta primers. Generated by immunoSEQ multiplex PCR, the TCRdb table keeps only in-frame clones and is missing some. The sample carries roughly 170,000 clones, around 72% recorded once. Sequencing was carried out using PBMCs. All receptors derive from a female donor in good health and CMV-seronegative.

A few counts support this clone. This chain connects TRBV7-2 to TRBJ2-1; the match to TRBD2 covers 7 bases. CDR1 is SGHTA, CDR2 FQGNSA, per germline. The V and J ends lost 4 bases and 6 bases, in that order; junction bases with no gene match: 6. The CDR3 runs 14 residues. The DNA of the CDR3 is TGTGCCAGCAGCTACAGGCGGGAGACCAATGAGCAGTTCTTC. It encodes CASSYRRETNEQFF.

This chain uses TRBV28 with TRBJ2-1; D not resolved. CDR3 length: 11 residues. Germline assignment: CDR1 MDHEN and CDR2 SYDVKM. V was trimmed by 4 bases and J by 11 bases, leaving 9 bases between them. This CDR3 is CASSSSSKQFF. The CDR3 region has the DNA TGTGCCAGCAGTTCGAGTAGTAAGCAGTTCTTC. Filled out from reference TRBV28 and TRBJ2-1, the complete variable domain reads DVKVTQSSRYLVKRTGEKVFLECVQDMDHENMFWYRQDPGLGLRLIYFSYDVKMKEKGDIPEGYSVSREKKERFSLILESASTNQTSMYLCASSSSSKQFFGPGTRLTVL.

The chain recombines TRBV11-2 with TRBJ2-3; D is undetermined. This CDR3 has 13 residues. V gave up 3 bases and J gave up 5 bases, with 9 bases separating them. Germline V gives CDR1 SGHAT, CDR2 FQNNGV. CDR3 residues: CASSFAALDTQYF. The CDR3 nucleotides read TGTGCCAGCAGCTTCGCAGCGCTAGATACGCAGTATTTT.

The chain couples TRBV6-1 to TRBJ1-4; D gene uncertain. The germline V gene has CDR1 MNHNS and CDR2 SASEGT. CDR3 length equals 14 residues. V was cut by 3 bases and J by 7 bases, with 12 bases left in between. CDR3 DNA: TGTGCCAGCAGTGATCATAATGAGTTTGAAAAACTGTTTTTT. Amino acids: CASSDHNEFEKLFF.

This clone was detected only a few times. The sample has other DNA sequences that encode this CDR3 too. This chain connects TRBV7-9 to TRBJ2-5; D may be TRBD2 (6 bases). CDR3 size: 14 residues. Germline V gives CDR1 SEHNR, CDR2 FQNEAQ (reference sequence). Between the trimmed V and J ends, which lost 1 base and 4 bases, there was a span of 10 bases. CDR3 nucleotide sequence: TGTGCCAGCAGCTTAGGAGCCGGGGGAGAGACCCAGTACTTC. Encoded protein: CASSLGAGGETQYF.

This chain links TRBV4-2 with TRBJ2-5, with TRBD2 matching over 11 bases. With 3 bases clipped from V and 5 bases from J, the junction kept 11 bases outside the gene matches. CDR3 size: 17 residues. Germline loops: CDR1 LGHNA, CDR2 YNFKEQ. The CDR3 is CASSHSLAGAPEETQYF. In DNA form, the CDR3 reads TGTGCCAGCAGCCACTCACTAGCGGGAGCGCCTGAGGAGACCCAGTACTTC.

The rearrangement joins TRBV7-2 to TRBJ2-5; TRBD1 matches at 8 bases. Germline CDR1 and CDR2: SGHTA and FQGNSA. V lost 4 bases to trimming and J lost 4 bases; unmatched junction nucleotides: 8. CDR3 size: 15 residues. The CDR3 sequence: CASSSRQGAGETQYF. CDR3 bases: TGTGCCAGCAGCTCGCGGCAGGGGGCGGGAGAGACCCAGTACTTC.

This clone was counted once. The genes are TRBV7-6 and TRBJ1-5; TRBD1 aligns across 8 bases. V gave up 5 bases and J gave up 3 bases; unmatched junction bases: 6. The CDR3 contains 15 residues. Germline V CDR1 and CDR2: SGHVS, FNYEAQ. The CDR3 nucleotides are TGTGCCAGCAGCCCCCAGGGGGCTAACAATCAGCCCCAGCATTTT. Encoded protein: CASSPQGANNQPQHF.

This clone has more than one count but fewer than ten. The genes are TRBV5-1 and TRBJ1-1; 9 nucleotides match TRBD1. The germline V gene encodes CDR1 SGHRS and CDR2 YFSETQ. With V trimmed by 0 bases and J by 9 bases, 3 bases remained unmatched. The CDR3 length is 13 residues. CDR3 sequence (DNA): TGCGCCAGCAGCTTGGGGACAGGGGAGCAAGCTTTCTTT. The encoded protein is CASSLGTGEQAFF.

The chain couples TRBV5-1 to TRBJ2-7, with 8 bases aligning to TRBD1. V was clipped by 4 bases and J by 2 bases; unmatched bases: 8. Looked up from germline, CDR1 is SGHRS and CDR2 is YFSETQ. The CDR3 loop spans 15 amino acids. The chain's CDR3 is CASSIPGTGPYEQYF. The CDR3 coding sequence is TGCGCCAGCAGCATCCCCGGGACAGGCCCCTACGAGCAGTACTTC.

The genes are TRBV19 and TRBJ1-5; D might be TRBD1 (5 bases). Trimming left V 1 base short and J 0 bases short, with 16 bases between. Germline V gene data show CDR1 as LNHDA and CDR2 as SQIVND (reference sequence). The CDR3 sequence is 18 residues long. CDR3 coding DNA: TGTGCCAGTAGTATAGGGTTTGGGGCGGGACTTAGCAATCAGCCCCAGCATTTT. Its translation: CASSIGFGAGLSNQPQHF.

The chain joins TRBV30 to TRBJ1-5, with D perhaps TRBD1 (6 bases). Trimming left V 2 bases short and J 6 bases short, with 17 bases between. Germline V gene data show CDR1 as GTSNPN and CDR2 as SVGIG (reference sequence). The CDR3 is 15 residues long. The CDR3 DNA is TGTGCCTGGAGTCACAAGGACAGACCTAGTCAGCCCCAGCATTTT. It codes for CAWSHKDRPSQPQHF. The full variable domain, completed using reference TRBV30 and TRBJ1-5, is SQTIHQWPATLVQPVGSPLSLECTVEGTSNPNLYWYRQAAGRGLQLLFYSVGIGQISSEVPQNLSASRPQDRQFILSSKKLLLSDSGFYLCAWSHKDRPSQPQHFGDGTRLSIL.

The chain joins TRBV29-1 to TRBJ1-1, with 10 bases that match TRBD1. The CDR3 runs 13 residues. The V gene's germline CDR1 is SQVTM and CDR2 ANQGSEA. V trimming: 7 bases; J trimming: 3 bases; junction bases outside the gene matches: 5. Here the CDR3 reads CSGTGTGDTEAFF. The CDR3 coding sequence is TGCAGCGGAACCGGGACAGGGGACACTGAAGCTTTCTTT.

In DNA form, the CDR3 reads TGCGCCAGCAGCTTCCTAGCGGGGGGGTCCAATGAGCAGTTCTTC. Protein: CASSFLAGGSNEQFF. V gene TRBV5-1 combines with J gene TRBJ2-1; 12 bases are shared with TRBD2. The junction had 3 bases not matched to a gene; V was cut back by 2 bases and J by 6 bases. The CDR3 covers 15 residues. CDR1 and CDR2 (germline): SGHRS, YFSETQ.

The CDR3 is CASSHPGGGLAVLSSYNEQFF. CDR3 coding DNA: TGCGCCAGCAGCCACCCCGGGGGAGGACTAGCGGTACTGAGCTCCTACAATGAGCAGTTCTTC. The V gene is TRBV4-1, the J gene TRBJ2-1; TRBD2 agrees at 10 bases. J gave up 0 bases and V 3 bases, and 17 bases lay outside the gene matches. This CDR3 is built from 21 residues. CDR1 is MGHRA and CDR2 is YSYEKL in the germline V gene.

The V gene is TRBV7-2, the J gene TRBJ2-1; 10 positions match TRBD2. The CDR3 has 15 amino acids. With V trimmed by 6 bases and J by 5 bases, 7 bases remained unmatched. Looked up from germline, CDR1 is SGHTA and CDR2 is FQGNSA. CDR3 in amino acids: CASSKSGRVNNEQFF. The CDR3 DNA reads as TGTGCCAGCAGTAAAAGCGGGAGGGTCAACAATGAGCAGTTCTTC.

This clone was observed a handful of times. This sequence joins TRBV25-1 and TRBJ1-2; 9 bases match TRBD1. V was clipped by 4 bases and J by 4 bases; unmatched bases: 7. The germline CDR1 and CDR2 sequences are MGHDK and SYGVNS. This CDR3 spans 15 amino acids. CDR3 amino acids: CASSAAGTGTYGYTF. Here the CDR3 DNA reads TGTGCCAGCAGTGCCGCCGGGACAGGGACCTATGGCTACACCTTC.

This chain uses TRBV18 with TRBJ2-3; 11 bases align to TRBD2. Trimming removed 2 bases from V and 6 bases from J; junction bases left unmatched: 19. Per germline, CDR1 KGHSH and CDR2 LQKENI. The CDR3 is 20 residues long. The CDR3 DNA reads as TGTGCCAGCTCACCAGGTTCTGCGCTAGCGGGGGGCTACAAGTCCGATACGCAGTATTTT. Residues: CASSPGSALAGGYKSDTQYF.

DNA for the CDR3: TGTGCCAGCAGCCCCCGGACAGGGACCACCGGGGAGCTGTTTTTT. Amino acid sequence: CASSPRTGTTGELFF. The gene calls are TRBV9 and TRBJ2-2; 8 nucleotides align to TRBD1. J lost 4 bases, V lost 4 bases, and 6 bases had no gene match. The germline gives CDR1 SGDLS, CDR2 YYNGEE. The CDR3 is 15 amino acids.

This chain uses TRBV6-1 with TRBJ1-5; the D gene is possibly TRBD1 (6 bases). The CDR3 sequence is 18 residues long. V was shortened by 3 bases and J by 0 bases, with 18 bases between the two germline ends. CDR1 MNHNS and CDR2 SASEGT come from the germline V gene. In DNA form, the CDR3 reads TGTGCCAGCAGTGAGGTATTAGGGGGAGGGGGTAGCAATCAGCCCCAGCATTTT. Its protein product is CASSEVLGGGGSNQPQHF.

V gene TRBV19 combines with J gene TRBJ2-3; 9 nucleotides align to TRBD2. Germline CDR1 reads LNHDA; CDR2 reads SQIVND (reference sequence). The CDR3 consists of 14 residues. V dropped 7 bases and J dropped 2; count of bases not matched to a gene: 4. The CDR3 reads CASTLAGDTDTQYF. The CDR3, as DNA: TGTGCCAGTACCTTAGCGGGGGACACAGATACGCAGTATTTT. The variable domain in full, with the rest retrieved from reference TRBV19 and TRBJ2-3, is DGGITQSPKYLFRKEGQNVTLSCEQNLNHDAMYWYRQDPGQGLRLIYYSQIVNDFQKGDIAEGYSVSREKKESFPLTVTSAQKNPTAFYLCASTLAGDTDTQYFGPGTRLTVL.

This clone has just one count. This CDR3 is CASSMTGDYGYTF. The CDR3 coding sequence is TGTGCCAGTAGTATGACAGGGGACTATGGCTACACCTTC. The chain recombines TRBV19 with TRBJ1-2; 8 nucleotides agree with TRBD1. V lost 3 bases to trimming and J lost 3 bases; unmatched junction nucleotides: 0. The germline CDR1 and CDR2 sequences are LNHDA and SQIVND (reference sequence). The CDR3 has 13 amino acids.

The rearrangement links TRBV9 to TRBJ1-6; 8 nucleotides line up with TRBD1. This CDR3 spans 15 amino acids. Losses at the gene ends were 3 bases for V and 2 bases for J; bases not matched to a gene: 1. CDR1 and CDR2 from the germline V gene are SGDLS and YYNGEE. CDR3 region: CASSADRAYNSPLHF. The CDR3 DNA is TGTGCCAGCAGCGCGGACAGGGCCTATAATTCACCCCTCCACTTT.

V is TRBV6-6 and J is TRBJ2-7; TRBD2 matches at 7 bases. J was trimmed by 0 bases and V by 5 bases; bases with no gene match: 7. The CDR3 length is 15 residues. From germline, CDR1 is MNHNY and CDR2 SVGAGI (reference sequence). The CDR3 protein is CASSPTRDYSYEQYF. DNA for the CDR3: TGTGCCAGCAGTCCCACCCGGGACTACTCCTACGAGCAGTACTTC.